The 3 T cell receptor beta chains listed next were all sequenced from one sample in a study of beta chain features in type 1 diabetes. Expressed TCRB transcripts were sequenced, since all the RNA that had been isolated was reverse transcribed. Produced via immunoSEQ multiplex PCR; TCRdb's table is partial and in-frame only. The profile shows about 170,000 clones, 6% to 9% of them singletons. These receptors have no identified antigens. General study results and limits: Shorter TCRB CDR3s, moderately but significantly so, marked every one of the four CD4+ subsets in Type 1 diabetes patients.

The sequenced material came from central memory CD4+ T cells from blood. The receptors originated from a man aged 18 to 30 with type 1 diabetes.

This clone turned up a few times. J is TRBJ1-4 and V is TRBV7-2, with 7 bases fitting TRBD1. V trimming: 3 bases; J trimming: 6 bases; junction bases outside the gene matches: 4. CDR3 size: 14 residues. CDR1 and CDR2 (germline): SGHTA, FQGNSA. Here the CDR3 DNA reads TGTGCCAGCAGCTTGGACAGGCACGATGAAAAACTGTTTTTT. It specifies CASSLDRHDEKLFF. The full variable domain, with the rest looked up from reference TRBV7-2 and TRBJ1-4, is GAGVSQSPSNKVTEKGKDVELRCDPISGHTALYWYRQSLGQGLEFLIYFQGNSAPDKSGLPSDRFSAERTGGSVSTLTIQRTQQEDSAVYLCASSLDRHDEKLFFGSGTQLSVL.

This clone showed up just a few times. This rearrangement joins TRBV6-1 to TRBJ2-1; 7 positions match TRBD1. CDR1 is MNHNS and CDR2 is SASEGT in the germline V gene. The V and J ends lost 9 bases and 4 bases, in that order; junction bases with no gene match: 3. There are 12 residues in the CDR3. The CDR3 bases are TGTGCCAGTATACAGGGGTACAATGAGCAGTTCTTC. Its translation: CASIQGYNEQFF.

The sample holds a few counts of this clone. The chain uses TRBV6-6 and TRBJ2-3, with D uncertain. This CDR3 is built from 10 residues. CDR1 is MNHNY and CDR2 is SVGAGI in the germline V gene (reference sequence). The V end was cut by 8 bases, the J end by 9 bases, with 9 bases between. CDR3 bases: TGTGCCAGCGGCGTCGGGACGCAGTATTTT. Its protein is CASGVGTQYF.